This T cell receptor (beta chain) was sequenced for a study of T cell repertoires in cytomegalovirus infection. This clonotype was found many times. As yet, its antigen is unknown. One entry per CDR3 protein results from TCRdb running MiXCR on the reads. The sample consists of 400,000 or so distinct CDR3 sequences, roughly a third of them appearing once. V lost 5 bases and J lost 1; bases outside the gene matches: 5. Per germline, CDR1 SGHVS and CDR2 FQNEAQ. The CDR3 has 15 amino acids. General study results and limits: Dominating the ex vivo response were TCR beta clonotypes that were CMV-specific and HLA-C-restricted.

The genes are TRBV7-8 and TRBJ2-3; 8 bases align to TRBD1. The sequenced sample consisted of PBMCs. This clonotype originated in a human donor in good health (CMV status not recorded). Some clones in this sample may be carry-over from other donors' samples. The CDR3: CASSPRTGRTDTQYF. CDR3 bases: TGTGCCAGCAGCCCCCGGACAGGGCGCACAGATACGCAGTATTTT. The entire variable domain, with the rest obtained from reference TRBV7-8 and TRBJ2-3, is as follows: GAGVSQSPRYKVAKRGQDVALRCDPISGHVSLFWYQQALGQGPEFLTYFQNEAQLDKSGLPSDRFFAERPEGSVSTLKIQRTQQEDSAVYLCASSPRTGRTDTQYFGPGTRLTVL.